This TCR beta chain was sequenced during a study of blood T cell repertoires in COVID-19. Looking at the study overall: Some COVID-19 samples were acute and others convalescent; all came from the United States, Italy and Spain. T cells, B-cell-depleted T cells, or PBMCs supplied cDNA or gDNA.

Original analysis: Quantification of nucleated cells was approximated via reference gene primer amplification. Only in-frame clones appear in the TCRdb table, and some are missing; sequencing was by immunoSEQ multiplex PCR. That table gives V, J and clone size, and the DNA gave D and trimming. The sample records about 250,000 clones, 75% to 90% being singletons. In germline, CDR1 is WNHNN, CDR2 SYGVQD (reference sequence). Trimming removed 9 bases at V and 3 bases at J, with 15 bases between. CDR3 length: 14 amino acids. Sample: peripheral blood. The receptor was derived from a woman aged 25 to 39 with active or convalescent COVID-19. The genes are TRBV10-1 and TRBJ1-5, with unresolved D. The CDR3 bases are TGCGCCAGAGTCGGGTTTAGGCACAATCAGCCCCAGCATTTT. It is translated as CARVGFRHNQPQHF.